This entry concerns a single T cell receptor (beta chain). The data belong to a study of blood T cell repertoires in COVID-19. Method: immunoSEQ multiplex PCR; TCRdb's copy keeps in-frame clones and lacks some. The repertoire includes 200,000 to 250,000 clones, about 82% of them detected once, and around 2.1% sits in the top ten. This sequence was found in a woman between 45 and 60 years old who had recovered from COVID-19. The material sequenced was PBMCs or T cells enriched from blood (not recorded which).

The CDR3 DNA reads TGTGCCAGCAGTTTTCAGGGAATGCTTTCCGACACTGAAGCTTTCTTT. It specifies CASSFQGMLSDTEAFF. The V and J genes are TRBV27 and TRBJ1-1, with D possibly TRBD1 on 5 matching bases. The CDR3 covers 16 residues. Germline loops: CDR1 MNHEY, CDR2 SMNVEV (reference sequence). Trimming removed 3 bases from V and 3 bases from J, with 17 bases in between.